Each of the 6 T cell receptor beta chains below was sequenced from the same sample in a study of graft-versus-host responses after intestinal transplantation (dated by TCRdb to the early 2020s). Per the publication, the time point label means: cells obtained before transplantation from donor or recipient. Libraries came from the immunoSEQ multiplex PCR assay. In TCRdb, the immuneACCESS table is reduced to in-frame sequences with V and J assigned. These tables do not hold every clone; where another copy was compared, an unresolved V gene accounts for under half, and the others remain unexplained. The sample has about 100,000 clones on record, roughly 87% of them singletons. The top ten hold about 0.9% of the sample. These receptors have no known antigen. The sequencing here drew on unstimulated CD4+ T cells sorted from spleen or lymph node cells, taken before transplant. The receptors stem from a human donor who was the organ donor for an intestinal transplant.

The chain recombines TRBV28 with TRBJ2-7, with TRBD1 matching over 8 bases. This CDR3 contains 14 residues. Germline-derived CDR1 and CDR2 are MDHEN and SYDVKM. The ends lost 4 bases at V and 2 bases at J; junction bases unmatched: 4. CDR3: CASSSGGGTYEQYF. CDR3 DNA sequence: TGTGCCAGCAGTTCAGGGGGCGGAACCTACGAGCAGTACTTC.

Here the CDR3 DNA reads TGTGCCAGCAGTAGGGGATCCCTCGAGCAGTACTTC. Translated: CASSRGSLEQYF. This chain uses TRBV6-6 with TRBJ2-7; D may be TRBD1 (5 bases). This CDR3 region has 12 residues. Trimming shortened V by 5 bases and J by 6 bases, and 11 bases separated the two germline ends. The germline CDR1 and CDR2 sequences are MNHNY and SVGAGI (reference sequence).

The V and J genes are TRBV7-9 and TRBJ2-7; D unresolved. This CDR3 region has 14 residues. Germline CDR1 is SEHNR and CDR2 is FQNEAQ (reference sequence). V gave up 1 base and J gave up 0 bases, with 7 bases separating them. The chain's CDR3 is CASSLDGVSYEQYF. CDR3 bases: TGTGCCAGCAGCTTAGATGGGGTCTCCTACGAGCAGTACTTC.

J is TRBJ1-1 and V is TRBV30; a weak D match, TRBD1 (5 bases). Trimming pared 2 bases from V and 5 bases from J, leaving 18 bases between. Germline V gene data show CDR1 as GTSNPN and CDR2 as SVGIG (reference sequence). The CDR3 spans 15 residues. The DNA for the CDR3 is TGTGCCTGGAGTTGGGGGGGGACCGCGCGGACTGAAGCTTTCTTT. Protein: CAWSWGGTARTEAFF. Combining the CDR3 with reference TRBV30 and TRBJ1-1 gives the whole variable domain SQTIHQWPATLVQPVGSPLSLECTVEGTSNPNLYWYRQAAGRGLQLLFYSVGIGQISSEVPQNLSASRPQDRQFILSSKKLLLSDSGFYLCAWSWGGTARTEAFFGQGTRLTVV.

The V and J genes are TRBV10-1 and TRBJ2-7; TRBD1 might be the D (6 bases). Germline CDR1 reads WNHNN; CDR2 reads SYGVQD (reference sequence). V was shortened by 0 bases and J by 5 bases, with 14 bases between the two germline ends. CDR3 size: 15 residues. CDR3 region: CASSESLGGKNEQYF. DNA for the CDR3: TGCGCCAGCAGTGAGTCTCTAGGGGGTAAAAACGAGCAGTACTTC.

The chain recombines TRBV5-6 with TRBJ2-1; D possibly corresponds to TRBD2 (6 bases). The CDR3 runs to 11 residues. Germline V lookup: CDR1 SGHDT, CDR2 YYEEEE. Deletions cut 6 bases from V and 9 bases from J, with 10 bases between. CDR3 nucleotide sequence: TGTGCCAGCAACGGGAGAATTGAGCAGTTCTTC. It yields the protein CASNGRIEQFF.